The 10 T cell receptor beta chains given below trace back to one sample, sequenced in a study of OX40 agonist ivuxolimab in advanced cancers. Profiling relied on immunoSEQ multiplex PCR, and the TCRdb table lists in-frame clones only, not all of them. This table has some 45,000 clones, around nine tenths appearing once. The starting material was CD4+ or CD8+ T cells sorted from blood, obtained in a trial of the OX40 agonist ivuxolimab. The receptor set was obtained from an adult with an advanced solid tumor such as melanoma, head and neck, liver or kidney cancer.

This clone is medium-sized in the sample. The J gene is TRBJ2-2, the V gene TRBV7-9, with a possible D match to TRBD2 (6 bases). The V and J ends lost 5 bases and 5 bases respectively, with 9 bases between them. The CDR3 runs 13 residues. Per the germline V gene, CDR1 is SEHNR and CDR2 is FQNEAQ (reference sequence). The CDR3 bases are TGTGCCAGCAGCCGCGGAGGGACCGGGGAGCTGTTTTTT. Encoded protein: CASSRGGTGELFF.

The V call is TRBV7-8, the J call TRBJ2-7, with 8 bases aligning to TRBD1. Looked up from germline, CDR1 is SGHVS and CDR2 is FQNEAQ. The V gene end was trimmed by 5 bases and the J gene end by 0 bases; junction bases not matched to a gene: 3. The CDR3 has 14 residues. This CDR3 reads CASSLTGASYEQYF. The CDR3 nucleotides are TGTGCCAGCAGCCTGACAGGGGCCTCCTACGAGCAGTACTTC.

This clone appeared a single time. The genes are TRBV4-3 and TRBJ2-1, with D tentatively TRBD1 (6 bases). V shed 3 bases and J shed 4 bases, with 19 bases lying between them. Germline CDR1 and CDR2: LGHNA and YSLEER. The CDR3 runs to 17 residues. The CDR3 here is CASSQSRGPINYNEQFF. CDR3 coding DNA: TGCGCCAGCAGCCAGAGCAGGGGACCGATAAATTACAATGAGCAGTTCTTC.

The rearrangement links TRBV19 to TRBJ1-1; D perhaps matches TRBD1 (6 bases). CDR1 LNHDA and CDR2 SQIVND come from the germline V gene (reference sequence). Between the trimmed V and J ends, which lost 4 bases and 1 base, there was a span of 13 bases. The CDR3 runs to 15 residues. In DNA, the CDR3 is TGTGCCAGTAGTACGACCACAGGGCAGAACACTGAAGCTTTCTTT. Protein sequence: CASSTTTGQNTEAFF.

This clone is a singleton in its sample. The chain is built from TRBV7-8 and TRBJ1-4; 7 bases match TRBD1. CDR1 is SGHVS and CDR2 is FQNEAQ in the germline V gene. This CDR3 has 14 residues. V lost 8 bases, J lost 5 bases, and 8 bases stayed unmatched. This chain's CDR3 is CASGGTADNEKLFF. The CDR3 DNA reads TGTGCCAGCGGGGGGACAGCGGACAATGAAAAACTGTTTTTT.

The chain employs TRBV9 and TRBJ1-1, with D unclear. CDR1 and CDR2 (germline): SGDLS, YYNGEE. There are 16 residues in the CDR3. The V end was cut by 3 bases, the J end by 2 bases, with 17 bases between. CDR3 sequence (DNA): TGTGCCAGCAGCGACCAAGACGGGGAGGGAAACACTGAAGCTTTCTTT. Its translation is CASSDQDGEGNTEAFF.

V usage is TRBV7-9 and J usage is TRBJ2-7; the D is unclear. The ends were cut back, 2 bases at V and 2 bases at J, with 10 bases in the middle. CDR1 is SEHNR, CDR2 FQNEAQ, per germline (reference sequence). This CDR3 has 14 residues. CDR3 sequence: CASSLTLGPYEQYF. CDR3 coding DNA: TGTGCCAGCAGCTTAACCCTAGGGCCCTACGAGCAGTACTTC.

V and J are TRBV9 and TRBJ2-5, with 10 bases identical to TRBD1. CDR1 is SGDLS and CDR2 is YYNGEE in the germline V gene. The CDR3 spans 15 residues. V lost 4 bases and J lost 5; bases outside the gene matches: 8. This CDR3 is CASSPHGQGGETQYF. The CDR3 nucleotides are TGTGCCAGCAGCCCTCACGGACAGGGGGGGGAGACCCAGTACTTC.

This clone was observed a handful of times. At the DNA level, this CDR3 is encoded by other sequences in the same sample as well. V usage is TRBV6-5 and J usage is TRBJ2-3, with D perhaps TRBD2 (5 bases). The CDR3 contains 13 residues. Germline V CDR1 and CDR2: MNHEY, SVGAGI. V lost 5 bases and J lost 3, with 9 bases in between. The DNA of the CDR3 is TGTGCCAGCAGTCCCGGCGGGACAGATACGCAGTATTTT. The encoded protein is CASSPGGTDTQYF.

The chain couples TRBV5-8 to TRBJ2-6; TRBD1 agrees at 10 bases. The CDR3 has 17 residues. Trimming cost V 4 bases and J 3 bases; bases outside gene matches: 7. Per germline, CDR1 SGHTS and CDR2 YDEGEE. The CDR3 loop reads CASSDRDRGFGANVLTF. CDR3 in DNA: TGTGCCAGCAGCGACCGGGACAGGGGCTTTGGGGCCAACGTCCTGACTTTC. Full variable domain (remainder filled in from reference TRBV5-8 and TRBJ2-6): EAGVTQSPTHLIKTRGQQATLRCSPISGHTSVYWYQQALGLGLQFLLWYDEGEERNRGNFPPRFSGRQFPNYSSELNVNALELEDSALYLCASSDRDRGFGANVLTFGAGSRLTVL.